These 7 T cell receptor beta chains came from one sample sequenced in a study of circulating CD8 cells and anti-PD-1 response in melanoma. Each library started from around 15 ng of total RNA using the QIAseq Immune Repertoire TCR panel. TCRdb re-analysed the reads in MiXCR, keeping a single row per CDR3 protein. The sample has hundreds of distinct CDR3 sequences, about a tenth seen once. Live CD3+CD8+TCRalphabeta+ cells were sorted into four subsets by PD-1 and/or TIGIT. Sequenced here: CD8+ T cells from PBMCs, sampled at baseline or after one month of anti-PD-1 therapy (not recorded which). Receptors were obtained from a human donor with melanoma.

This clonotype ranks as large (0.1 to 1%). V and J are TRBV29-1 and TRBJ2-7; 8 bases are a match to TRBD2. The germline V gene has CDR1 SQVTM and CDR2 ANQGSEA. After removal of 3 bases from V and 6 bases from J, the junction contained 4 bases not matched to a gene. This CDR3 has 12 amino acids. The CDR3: CSVDSLAGEQYF. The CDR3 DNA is TGCAGCGTTGATAGCCTAGCGGGCGAGCAGTACTTC.

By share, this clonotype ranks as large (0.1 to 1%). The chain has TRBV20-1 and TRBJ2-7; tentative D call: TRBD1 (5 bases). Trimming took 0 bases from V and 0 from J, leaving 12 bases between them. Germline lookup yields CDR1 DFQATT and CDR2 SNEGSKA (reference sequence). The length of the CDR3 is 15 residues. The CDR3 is CSARDLRTHSYEQYF. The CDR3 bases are TGCAGTGCTAGAGATCTGCGGACACACTCCTACGAGCAGTACTTC.

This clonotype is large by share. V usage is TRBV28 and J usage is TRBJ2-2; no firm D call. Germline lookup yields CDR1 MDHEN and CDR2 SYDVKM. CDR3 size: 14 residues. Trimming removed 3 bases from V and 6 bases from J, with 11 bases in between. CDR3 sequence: CASSFLSGPGELFF. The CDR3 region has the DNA TGTGCCAGCAGTTTTTTGTCCGGTCCCGGGGAGCTGTTTTTT.

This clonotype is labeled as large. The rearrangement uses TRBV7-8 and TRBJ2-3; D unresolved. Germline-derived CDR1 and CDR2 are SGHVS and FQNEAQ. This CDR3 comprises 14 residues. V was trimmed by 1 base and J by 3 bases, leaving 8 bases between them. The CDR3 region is CASSLVRPTDTQYF. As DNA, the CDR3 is TGTGCCAGCAGCTTAGTTCGTCCTACAGATACGCAGTATTTT.

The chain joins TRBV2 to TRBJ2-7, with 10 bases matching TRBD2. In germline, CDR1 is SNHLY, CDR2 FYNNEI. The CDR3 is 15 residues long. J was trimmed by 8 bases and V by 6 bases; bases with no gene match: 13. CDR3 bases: TGTGCCAGCAGCGATCGTCAGCGGGAGGGCGACAAGCAGTACTTC. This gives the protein CASSDRQREGDKQYF.

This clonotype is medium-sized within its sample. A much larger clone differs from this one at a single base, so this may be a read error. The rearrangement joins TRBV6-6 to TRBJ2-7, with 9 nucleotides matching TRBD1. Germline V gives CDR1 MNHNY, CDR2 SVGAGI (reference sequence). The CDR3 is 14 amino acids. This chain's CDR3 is CASSYRDRDWELYF. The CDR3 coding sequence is TGTGCCAGCAGTTACCGGGACAGGGATTGGGAGCTGTACTTC.

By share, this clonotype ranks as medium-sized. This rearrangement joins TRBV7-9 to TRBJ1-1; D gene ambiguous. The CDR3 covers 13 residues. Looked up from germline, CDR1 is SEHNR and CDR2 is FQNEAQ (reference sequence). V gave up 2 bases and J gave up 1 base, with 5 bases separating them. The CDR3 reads CASSLPANTEAFF. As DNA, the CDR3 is TGTGCCAGCAGCTTACCGGCGAACACTGAAGCTTTCTTT.